The clone carrying this TCR beta chain was detected only a few times. Between the trimmed V and J ends, which lost 3 bases and 11 bases, there was a span of 8 bases. The CDR3 consists of 12 residues. Germline V gene data show CDR1 as MDHEN and CDR2 as SYDVKM. This specimen belongs to a study of blood T cell repertoires in COVID-19. The wider study: The origin of the acute and convalescent COVID-19 samples was the United States, Italy and Spain.

Clones were sequenced by immunoSEQ multiplex PCR, and TCRdb holds only the in-frame ones, with some missing. The table shows 200,000 or so clones, with roughly 84% occurring only once. This clonotype originated in a man aged 50 or older with COVID-19, enrolled during active disease. Sequencing was carried out using peripheral blood. This chain connects TRBV28 to TRBJ1-6, with D possibly TRBD1 on 5 matching bases. The CDR3 is CASSLQGTPLHF. The CDR3 coding sequence is TGTGCCAGCAGTTTGCAGGGTACACCCCTCCACTTT. The full variable domain, in which reference TRBV28 and TRBJ1-6 provide the parts outside the CDR3, is DVKVTQSSRYLVKRTGEKVFLECVQDMDHENMFWYRQDPGLGLRLIYFSYDVKMKEKGDIPEGYSVSREKKERFSLILESASTNQTSMYLCASSLQGTPLHFGNGTRLTVT.